A single sample gave rise to the 22 T cell receptor beta chains below, sequenced in a study of T cell repertoires in cytomegalovirus infection. No cognate antigen is known for these TCRs. TCRdb itself ran the reads through MiXCR, one entry per CDR3 protein. The sample has 900,000 to 950,000 distinct CDR3 sequences, less than 40% seen once. The sequences come from cultured CD8+ T cells from PBMCs, collected from culture after CMV antigen stimulation. The origin of the receptors is a human donor in good health (CMV status not recorded). Some clones in this sample may be carry-over from other donors' samples.

The chain employs TRBV7-6 and TRBJ1-4, with D hard to call. Trimming shortened V by 5 bases and J by 0 bases, and 10 bases separated the two germline ends. Germline loops: CDR1 SGHVS, CDR2 FNYEAQ. This CDR3 has 15 residues. CDR3 loop: CASSGSKATNEKLFF. The CDR3 DNA is TGTGCCAGCAGCGGATCGAAAGCAACTAATGAAAAACTGTTTTTT.

This sequence joins TRBV4-3 and TRBJ2-3; 12 nucleotides match TRBD2. CDR3 length equals 18 residues. V dropped 1 base and J dropped 4; count of bases not matched to a gene: 9. The germline CDR1 and CDR2 sequences are LGHNA and YSLEER. The CDR3 DNA follows: TGCGCCAGCAGCCAAGGCGCTAGCGGGGGGGCCGTCGCAGATACGCAGTATTTT. Encoded protein: CASSQGASGGAVADTQYF.

The J gene is TRBJ2-6, the V gene TRBV7-6; no firm D call. Trimming took off 4 bases at V and 4 bases at J, with 8 bases between the two ends. CDR3 length equals 14 residues. Germline CDR1 reads SGHVS; CDR2 reads FNYEAQ. This CDR3 is CASSSAQGANVLTF. DNA of the CDR3: TGTGCCAGCAGCTCCGCCCAGGGGGCCAACGTCCTGACTTTC.

The J gene is TRBJ2-1, the V gene TRBV3-1, with D unresolved. The V end was cut by 3 bases, the J end by 5 bases, with 8 bases between. The CDR3 covers 13 residues. The V gene's germline CDR1 is LGHDT and CDR2 YNNKEL (reference sequence). The CDR3 bases are TGTGCCAGCAGCCAGCCCCCGGACAATGAGCAGTTCTTC. Translating gives CASSQPPDNEQFF.

This clonotype was detected only once. The rearrangement links TRBV4-1 to TRBJ2-2, with D possibly being TRBD2 (5 bases). V gave up 4 bases and J gave up 4 bases, with 10 bases separating them. The CDR3 spans 14 residues. Germline-derived CDR1 and CDR2 are MGHRA and YSYEKL. The CDR3 protein is CASSRAGITGELFF. The CDR3 DNA follows: TGCGCCAGCAGCCGTGCCGGGATCACCGGGGAGCTGTTTTTT.

Only a few counts were recorded for this clonotype. V usage is TRBV12-3 or TRBV12-4 and J usage is TRBJ2-1; 7 nucleotides agree with TRBD2. The CDR3 is 16 residues long. J gave up 0 bases and V 10 bases, and 12 bases lay outside the gene matches. The CDR3 reads CAIRLAGDHSYNEQFF. The CDR3 DNA sequence: TGTGCCATTCGACTCGCGGGGGACCACTCCTACAATGAGCAGTTCTTC.

V is TRBV3-1 and J is TRBJ1-2; unclear D gene. V was shortened by 1 base and J by 3 bases, with 12 bases between the two germline ends. Germline-derived CDR1 and CDR2 are LGHDT and YNNKEL (reference sequence). The CDR3 consists of 15 residues. The CDR3: CASSQVSVQDYGYTF. The CDR3 DNA reads as TGTGCCAGCAGCCAAGTGTCGGTTCAGGACTATGGCTACACCTTC.

The rearrangement uses TRBV27 and TRBJ2-3, with a weak D call TRBD1 (6 bases). The length of the CDR3 is 15 residues. Germline CDR1 is MNHEY and CDR2 is SMNVEV (reference sequence). V lost 5 bases and J 2 bases, leaving 14 bases between the germline ends. The CDR3 loop reads CASSAAQGSTDTQYF. Here the CDR3 DNA reads TGTGCCAGCAGTGCCGCACAGGGTTCCACAGATACGCAGTATTTT.

Points on this clonotype: Just one base apart from a much larger clone, this may be a read error. This chain links TRBV25-1 with TRBJ1-5; 7 nucleotides agree with TRBD1. CDR3 length: 14 residues. Per the germline V gene, CDR1 is MGHDK and CDR2 is SYGVNS. CDR3: CVSSGDSANQPQHF. DNA for the CDR3: TGTGTCAGCAGTGGGGACAGTGCTAATCAGCCCCAGCATTTT.

J is TRBJ1-5 and V is TRBV9; weak D call: TRBD1 (5 bases). Deletions cut 0 bases from V and 6 bases from J, with 13 bases between. Germline V lookup: CDR1 SGDLS, CDR2 YYNGEE. The CDR3 runs 15 residues. The CDR3 coding sequence is TGTGCCAGCAGCGTAGATGGGCAGGGCAGTCAGCCCCAGCATTTT. Its protein is CASSVDGQGSQPQHF.

In its sample, this clonotype was seen many times. J is TRBJ2-3 and V is TRBV7-2, with 7 positions matching TRBD2. Trimming cost V 1 base and J 4 bases; bases outside gene matches: 8. The CDR3 covers 16 residues. Germline V CDR1 and CDR2: SGHTA, FQGNSA. The chain's CDR3 is CASSLGWGGNADTQYF. CDR3 bases: TGTGCCAGCAGCTTAGGATGGGGGGGGAATGCAGATACGCAGTATTTT.

Concerning this clonotype itself: At one end, the junction sequence differs from germline, possibly due to a read error. The chain is built from TRBV5-5 and TRBJ1-1, with D tentatively TRBD1 (5 bases). The CDR3 covers 14 residues. Germline CDR1 is SGHKS and CDR2 is YYEKEE (reference sequence). CDR3 sequence (DNA): TGTGCCAGCAGCTTGGGACAGAGGAACACTGAAACTTTCTTT. This codes for CASSLGQRNTETFF.

The chain combines TRBV2 with TRBJ1-5; a possible D gene is TRBD1 (5 bases). From germline, CDR1 is SNHLY and CDR2 FYNNEI. The ends were cut back, 6 bases at V and 3 bases at J, with 12 bases in the middle. This CDR3 is 14 amino acids long. The CDR3 loop is CASRVGALNQPQHF. In DNA form, the CDR3 reads TGTGCCAGCAGGGTAGGGGCCCTCAATCAGCCCCAGCATTTT.

In this sample, this clonotype turned up a few times. The chain couples TRBV6-6 to TRBJ2-2; 9 bases are a match to TRBD1. Trimming took 1 base from V and 1 from J; bases not matched to a gene: 13. Looked up from germline, CDR1 is MNHNY and CDR2 is SVGAGI (reference sequence). The CDR3 loop spans 20 amino acids. Here the CDR3 reads CASSYLTFPPGQGNTGELFF. CDR3 in DNA: TGTGCCAGCAGTTACTTGACCTTCCCCCCGGGACAGGGGAACACCGGGGAGCTGTTTTTT.

This clonotype was recorded at least ten times. The chain carries TRBV2 and TRBJ2-7, with TRBD1 identical over 9 bases. Germline loops: CDR1 SNHLY, CDR2 FYNNEI. CDR3 length: 17 residues. J lost 5 bases, V lost 3 bases, and 14 bases had no gene match. The CDR3 DNA is TGTGCCAGCAGTGAGAAGGTTCTGTGGACAGGGGACGACGAGCAGTACTTC. This gives the protein CASSEKVLWTGDDEQYF. Variable domain in full (rest from reference TRBV2 and TRBJ2-7): EPEVTQTPSHQVTQMGQEVILRCVPISNHLYFYWYRQILGQKVEFLVSFYNNEISEKSEIFDDQFSVERPDGSNFTLKIRSTKLEDSAMYFCASSEKVLWTGDDEQYFGPGTRLTVT.

This clonotype has just a few counts. The chain couples TRBV27 to TRBJ2-5; 7 positions match TRBD2. Germline CDR1 reads MNHEY; CDR2 reads SMNVEV (reference sequence). This CDR3 is 13 amino acids long. With 5 bases clipped from V and 2 bases from J, the junction kept 2 bases outside the gene matches. The CDR3 DNA reads as TGTGCCAGCAGTGAGCGGGGACAAGAGACCCAGTACTTC. Translation gives CASSERGQETQYF.

The J gene is TRBJ1-4, the V gene TRBV28, with 7 bases lining up with TRBD1. The germline gives CDR1 MDHEN, CDR2 SYDVKM. The CDR3 sequence is 15 residues long. V lost 7 bases, J lost 9 bases, and 14 bases stayed unmatched. DNA of the CDR3: TGTGCCAGCAACCCCGGACAGGATTGGATGAAAAAACTGTTTTTT. This sequence encodes CASNPGQDWMKKLFF. Filled out from reference TRBV28 and TRBJ1-4, the complete variable domain reads DVKVTQSSRYLVKRTGEKVFLECVQDMDHENMFWYRQDPGLGLRLIYFSYDVKMKEKGDIPEGYSVSREKKERFSLILESASTNQTSMYLCASNPGQDWMKKLFFGSGTQLSVL.

There are a few counts of this clonotype. The chain uses TRBV4-3 and TRBJ2-1; perhaps TRBD2 as D (5 bases). V was trimmed by 0 bases and J by 4 bases, leaving 13 bases between them. CDR3 length: 16 amino acids. Germline CDR1 LGHNA, CDR2 YSLEER. The CDR3 DNA reads TGCGCCAGCAGCCAAGACGGTATAGCGCGTTACAATGAGCAGTTCTTC. Its translation: CASSQDGIARYNEQFF.

This clonotype has just a few counts. The chain has TRBV19 and TRBJ2-7, with D possibly matching TRBD2 (5 bases). V lost 4 bases and J 2 bases, leaving 12 bases between the germline ends. The germline V gene encodes CDR1 LNHDA and CDR2 SQIVND (reference sequence). The CDR3 is 14 residues long. CDR3 coding DNA: TGTGCCAGTAGTAACGGGGTAGCGACCTACGAGCAGTACTTC. Translation gives CASSNGVATYEQYF.

This rearrangement joins TRBV19 to TRBJ2-1; D is possibly TRBD1 or TRBD2 (5 bases each). The CDR3 runs 15 residues. Looked up from germline, CDR1 is LNHDA and CDR2 is SQIVND (reference sequence). Trimming took off 1 base at V and 4 bases at J, with 11 bases between the two ends. The CDR3 here is CASSIGGVGYNEQFF. CDR3 DNA sequence: TGTGCCAGTAGTATAGGAGGGGTCGGGTACAATGAGCAGTTCTTC.

This clonotype was detected only a few times. The chain combines TRBV7-6 with TRBJ2-4; TRBD1 might be the D (5 bases). The CDR3 loop spans 16 amino acids. Trimming shortened V by 1 base and J by 10 bases, and 20 bases separated the two germline ends. The germline CDR1 and CDR2 sequences are SGHVS and FNYEAQ. The CDR3 region is CASSLGGQSLWGIQYF. Written as DNA, the CDR3 is TGTGCCAGCAGCTTAGGCGGACAATCCCTCTGGGGTATTCAGTACTTC.

The chain has TRBV10-3 and TRBJ1-5; TRBD1 matches 7 bases. The CDR3 is 16 residues long. V shed 0 bases, J shed 6 bases, and the junction held 8 bases outside the gene matches. CDR1 and CDR2 from the germline V gene are ENHRY and SYGVKD. The CDR3 DNA reads as TGTGCCATCAGTGAGTCGGCGACAGGGTTCACTCAGCCCCAGCATTTT. Translated, it gives CAISESATGFTQPQHF.